This T cell receptor (beta chain) was retrieved from a study of T cell repertoires in cytomegalovirus infection. Study in general: Matching HLA type, along with CMV infection, was indicated by public TCR beta signatures. The study, taken as a whole, reports: Dominant in the ex vivo response were TCR beta clonotypes restricted by HLA-C and specific for CMV. Based on cumulative public TCR beta family frequency, carriers of CMV plus the relevant HLA were identified.

This clonotype was counted ten times or more. The antigen is unknown. One entry per CDR3 protein, called by TCRdb with MiXCR from the reads. The repertoire includes about 210,000 distinct CDR3 sequences, around 6.2% of them detected once, and about 6.5% sits in the top ten. The source is a human donor in good health (CMV status not recorded). Some clones in this sample may be carry-over from other donors' samples. Input material: PBMCs.

As DNA, the CDR3 is TGTGCCAGCAGCTTAGAAGGGGACAGGGGACGAACTGAAGCTTTCTTT. Encoded protein: CASSLEGDRGRTEAFF. V usage is TRBV7-8 and J usage is TRBJ1-1; 10 bases align to TRBD1. This CDR3 spans 16 amino acids. Germline V gives CDR1 SGHVS, CDR2 FQNEAQ. Germline trimming cut 1 base from V and 5 bases from J; bases unmatched to any gene: 7.